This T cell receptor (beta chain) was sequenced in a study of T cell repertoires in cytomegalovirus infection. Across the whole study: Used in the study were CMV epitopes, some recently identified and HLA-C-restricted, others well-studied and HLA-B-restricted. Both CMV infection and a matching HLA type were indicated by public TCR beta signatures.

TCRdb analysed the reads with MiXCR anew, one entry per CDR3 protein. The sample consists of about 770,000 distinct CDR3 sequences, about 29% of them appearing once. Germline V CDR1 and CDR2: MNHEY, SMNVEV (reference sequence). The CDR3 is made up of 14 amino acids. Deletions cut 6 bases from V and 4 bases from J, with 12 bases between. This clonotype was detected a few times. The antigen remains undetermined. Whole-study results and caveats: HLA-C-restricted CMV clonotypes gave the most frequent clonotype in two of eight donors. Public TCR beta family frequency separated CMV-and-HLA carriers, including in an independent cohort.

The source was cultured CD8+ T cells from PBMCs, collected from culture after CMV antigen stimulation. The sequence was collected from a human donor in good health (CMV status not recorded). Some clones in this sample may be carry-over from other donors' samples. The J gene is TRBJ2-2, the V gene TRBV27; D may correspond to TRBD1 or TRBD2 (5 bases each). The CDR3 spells CASSNQGVTGELFF. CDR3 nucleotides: TGTGCCAGCAGCAACCAGGGAGTCACCGGGGAGCTGTTTTTT.